The 31 T cell receptor beta chains reported below all come from one sample, sequenced in a study of follicular helper T cells after annual influenza vaccination. Sample time point: 2015-2016 season, 7 days after influenza vaccination. Using immunoSEQ multiplex PCR, the repertoire was profiled, and TCRdb retains in-frame clones only, with some absent. The top ten clones hold around 0.43% of a sample with 10,000 or so clones, around four fifths of them seen once. The sample consisted of CXCR5- memory CD4+ T cells sorted from blood, taken 7 days after influenza vaccination. The receptors derive from an adult who received the influenza vaccine.

The rearrangement uses TRBV11-3 and TRBJ1-1; D ambiguous. The germline V and J ends were trimmed by 2 bases and 0 bases, with 4 bases remaining between them. This CDR3 contains 13 residues. Germline CDR1 SGHNT, CDR2 YENEEA. DNA of the CDR3: TGTGCCAGCAGCTTACAGATGAACACTGAAGCTTTCTTT. Amino acid sequence: CASSLQMNTEAFF.

V gene TRBV10-3 combines with J gene TRBJ1-3; TRBD1 is a possible D gene (5 bases). Germline loops: CDR1 ENHRY, CDR2 SYGVKD. Trimming cost V 3 bases and J 7 bases, with 10 bases left between them. The CDR3 covers 13 residues. CDR3 in amino acids: CAISDYGGNTIYF. CDR3 sequence (DNA): TGTGCCATCAGTGATTACGGGGGTAACACCATATATTTT.

This sequence joins TRBV7-3 and TRBJ2-2; D gene ambiguous. The germline gives CDR1 SGHTA, CDR2 FQGTGA. V was pared by 5 bases and J by 2 bases, with 15 bases between. The CDR3 spans 16 residues. In DNA, the CDR3 is TGTGCCAGCAGCCCCACGGCTCGCGGTAACACCGGGGAGCTGTTTTTT. This gives the protein CASSPTARGNTGELFF.

The genes are TRBV28 and TRBJ1-4, with TRBD1 matching 7 bases. Per the germline V gene, CDR1 is MDHEN and CDR2 is SYDVKM. V shed 5 bases, J shed 8 bases, and the junction held 11 bases outside the gene matches. The CDR3 contains 15 residues. For the CDR3, the DNA is TGTGCCAGCAGTGGGGGGCGACAGGGTGGAGAAAAACTGTTTTTT. This translates into CASSGGRQGGEKLFF. Together with reference TRBV28 and TRBJ1-4, the CDR3 gives the full variable domain: DVKVTQSSRYLVKRTGEKVFLECVQDMDHENMFWYRQDPGLGLRLIYFSYDVKMKEKGDIPEGYSVSREKKERFSLILESASTNQTSMYLCASSGGRQGGEKLFFGSGTQLSVL.

This chain uses TRBV19 with TRBJ1-4; D gene ambiguous. Germline lookup yields CDR1 LNHDA and CDR2 SQIVND (reference sequence). CDR3 length: 12 residues. Trimming shortened V by 3 bases and J by 8 bases, and 7 bases separated the two germline ends. CDR3 protein: CASSMMEEKLFF. Written as DNA, the CDR3 is TGTGCCAGTAGTATGATGGAAGAAAAACTGTTTTTT.

This clone was seen only a few times. This chain uses TRBV6-1 with TRBJ2-7; D is perhaps TRBD2 (6 bases). This CDR3 has 11 residues. The germline gives CDR1 MNHNS, CDR2 SASEGT. The CDR3: CAFRGGREQYF. Written as DNA, the CDR3 is TGTGCTTTTCGTGGAGGGAGGGAGCAGTACTTC.

This CDR3 reads CASSENLYFLGETQYF. The CDR3, as DNA: TGTGCCAGCAGTGAAAACCTCTACTTCCTTGGAGAGACCCAGTACTTC. The rearrangement uses TRBV2 and TRBJ2-5; D is unresolved. CDR3 length equals 16 residues. CDR1 is SNHLY and CDR2 is FYNNEI in the germline V gene. Deletions cut 2 bases from V and 4 bases from J, with 17 bases between.

The genes are TRBV7-2 and TRBJ2-1; D is unclear. The CDR3 contains 17 residues. V dropped 5 bases and J dropped 0 bases, with 17 bases sitting between them. Germline V CDR1 and CDR2: SGHTA, FQGNSA. The CDR3 DNA follows: TGTGCCAGCAGCCCCCAAGGGCACCGCAGCTCCTACAATGAGCAGTTCTTC. It encodes CASSPQGHRSSYNEQFF.

V gene TRBV2 combines with J gene TRBJ2-3; 8 positions match TRBD2. In germline, CDR1 is SNHLY, CDR2 FYNNEI. This CDR3 contains 12 residues. The trim removed 6 bases at V and 7 bases at J, leaving 3 bases unmatched. CDR3 region: CASRRGGYTQYF. CDR3 DNA: TGTGCCAGCAGACGGGGGGGCTATACGCAGTATTTT.

Points on this clone: Compared with germline, one end of the junction differs, possibly owing to a read error. Other DNA sequences from this sample encode an identical CDR3 as well. The chain recombines TRBV29-1 with TRBJ1-4; no firm D call. Germline assignment: CDR1 SQVTM and CDR2 ANQGSEA. The CDR3 runs 13 residues. CDR3: CSVGGSVAEKLFF. CDR3 nucleotide sequence: TGCAGTGTTGGAGGGTCCGTCGCTGAAAAACTGTTTTTT. Combining the CDR3 with reference TRBV29-1 and TRBJ1-4 gives the whole variable domain SAVISQKPSRDICQRGTSLTIQCQVDSQVTMMFWYRQQPGQSLTLIATANQGSEATYESGFVIDKFPISRPNLTFSTLTVSNMSPEDSSIYLCSVGGSVAEKLFFGSGTQLSVL.

The rearrangement joins TRBV7-2 to TRBJ2-7; TRBD2 matches 9 bases. The germline V gene has CDR1 SGHTA and CDR2 FQGNSA. This CDR3 region has 15 residues. The junction had 6 bases not matched to a gene; V was cut back by 4 bases and J by 2 bases. CDR3 coding DNA: TGTGCCAGCAGCTCGAGGCTAGCGGGAACCTACGAGCAGTACTTC. It translates to CASSSRLAGTYEQYF.

This clone was seen just once. The V call is TRBV6-6, the J call TRBJ2-7; 8 bases line up with TRBD1. The CDR3 sequence is 15 residues long. CDR1 and CDR2 from the germline V gene are MNHNY and SVGAGI (reference sequence). With 2 bases clipped from V and 0 bases from J, the junction kept 3 bases outside the gene matches. The CDR3 protein is CASSYTGGSSYEQYF. CDR3 DNA sequence: TGTGCCAGCAGTTACACAGGGGGGAGCTCCTACGAGCAGTACTTC.

V is TRBV2 and J is TRBJ2-2; 14 nucleotides agree with TRBD2. CDR1 and CDR2 (germline): SNHLY, FYNNEI. The CDR3 totals 18 residues. Germline trimming cut 7 bases from V and 7 bases from J; bases unmatched to any gene: 14. The CDR3 spells CASTRQGGLAGGGGELFF. DNA for the CDR3: TGTGCCAGCACTCGACAGGGTGGACTAGCGGGGGGCGGCGGGGAGCTGTTTTTT. Combining the CDR3 with reference TRBV2 and TRBJ2-2 gives the whole variable domain EPEVTQTPSHQVTQMGQEVILRCVPISNHLYFYWYRQILGQKVEFLVSFYNNEISEKSEIFDDQFSVERPDGSNFTLKIRSTKLEDSAMYFCASTRQGGLAGGGGELFFGEGSRLTVL.

The chain is built from TRBV7-9 and TRBJ1-3; D is unresolved. This CDR3 comprises 11 residues. From germline, CDR1 is SEHNR and CDR2 FQNEAQ (reference sequence). V was clipped by 6 bases and J by 4 bases, with 4 bases between them. The CDR3 DNA is TGTGCCAGCAGGCGAGGAAACACCATATATTTT. The encoded protein is CASRRGNTIYF.

The rearrangement uses TRBV7-9 and TRBJ2-7, with D possibly being TRBD1 or TRBD2 (7 bases each). The CDR3 is 15 amino acids. The germline V gene has CDR1 SEHNR and CDR2 FQNEAQ (reference sequence). The ends were cut back, 2 bases at V and 7 bases at J, with 18 bases in the middle. The CDR3 nucleotides read TGTGCCAGCAGCTTATCGGGGAGGGGGCCGGATGAGCAGTACTTC. Translated, it gives CASSLSGRGPDEQYF.

V and J are TRBV19 and TRBJ2-3; tentative D call: TRBD2 (5 bases). Trimming stripped 4 bases from V and 0 bases from J, with 14 bases between. The CDR3 covers 16 residues. Germline V lookup: CDR1 LNHDA, CDR2 SQIVND (reference sequence). The CDR3 DNA follows: TGTGCCAGTAGTAGCGGCGGGTATAAAAGCACAGATACGCAGTATTTT. As protein: CASSSGGYKSTDTQYF.

The chain is built from TRBV27 and TRBJ1-6; D not resolved. Per the germline V gene, CDR1 is MNHEY and CDR2 is SMNVEV (reference sequence). Between the trimmed V and J ends, which lost 4 bases and 6 bases, there was a span of 19 bases. The CDR3 extends over 17 amino acids. CDR3 in amino acids: CASSSGKSSWSNSPLHF. CDR3 sequence (DNA): TGTGCCAGCAGTTCGGGGAAATCTAGCTGGAGTAATTCACCCCTCCACTTT.

The chain carries TRBV15 and TRBJ2-1, with a tentative D call TRBD2 (5 bases). The germline gives CDR1 LNHNV, CDR2 YYDKDF (reference sequence). This CDR3 region has 15 residues. V lost 2 bases, J lost 1 base, and 9 bases lay in between. In DNA form, the CDR3 reads TGTGCCACCAGCAGAAGTTCGGGGTCCTACAATGAGCAGTTCTTC. It yields the protein CATSRSSGSYNEQFF.

The chain uses TRBV30 and TRBJ2-7, with D perhaps given as TRBD1 or TRBD2 (5 bases each). V gave up 0 bases and J gave up 5 bases, with 8 bases separating them. This CDR3 has 12 residues. Germline CDR1 and CDR2: GTSNPN and SVGIG (reference sequence). The CDR3 reads CAWSVRGDEQYF. In DNA, the CDR3 is TGTGCCTGGAGTGTAAGAGGGGACGAGCAGTACTTC. The full variable domain, completed using reference TRBV30 and TRBJ2-7, is SQTIHQWPATLVQPVGSPLSLECTVEGTSNPNLYWYRQAAGRGLQLLFYSVGIGQISSEVPQNLSASRPQDRQFILSSKKLLLSDSGFYLCAWSVRGDEQYFGPGTRLTVT.

CDR3 nucleotide sequence: TGCGCCAGCAGTGAATCTCGGCAGGGAAACACCATATATTTT. Translation: CASSESRQGNTIYF. The chain is built from TRBV10-2 and TRBJ1-3, with D uncertain. The CDR3 sequence is 14 residues long. Germline values: CDR1 WSHSY, CDR2 SAAADI. The V end lost 3 bases, the J end lost 4 bases, and 10 bases lay between the germline ends.

This sequence joins TRBV19 and TRBJ2-7; D uncertain. The V gene lost 1 base and the J gene lost 3 bases, with 13 bases spanning the gap. The CDR3 runs to 15 residues. Per germline, CDR1 LNHDA and CDR2 SQIVND (reference sequence). CDR3 sequence reads: CASSIAVGPDYEQYF. CDR3 sequence (DNA): TGTGCCAGTAGTATAGCAGTGGGCCCTGACTACGAGCAGTACTTC.

This clone showed up just once. The J gene is TRBJ2-7, the V gene TRBV7-2; perhaps D is TRBD1 or TRBD2 (7 bases each). The V gene lost 4 bases and the J gene lost 4 bases, with 17 bases spanning the gap. The length of the CDR3 is 15 residues. Germline-derived CDR1 and CDR2 are SGHTA and FQGNSA. The CDR3, as DNA: TGTGCCAGCAGCTCCCCAGGGGGGGGCCTATACGAGCAGTACTTC. It translates to CASSSPGGGLYEQYF.

The chain employs TRBV25-1 and TRBJ1-1; tentative D call: TRBD1 (6 bases). The CDR3 has 14 residues. Between the trimmed V and J ends, which lost 5 bases and 3 bases, there was a span of 13 bases. The germline V gene encodes CDR1 MGHDK and CDR2 SYGVNS. CDR3 residues: CASSKGVSYTEAFF. CDR3 DNA sequence: TGTGCCAGCAGTAAGGGGGTATCGTACACTGAAGCTTTCTTT.

The rearrangement links TRBV29-1 to TRBJ2-3, with no clear D. CDR3 size: 12 residues. V lost 3 bases and J 0 bases, leaving 4 bases between the germline ends. From germline, CDR1 is SQVTM and CDR2 ANQGSEA. CDR3 nucleotide sequence: TGCAGCGTTGACCCCAGCACAGATACGCAGTATTTT. It yields the protein CSVDPSTDTQYF.

This rearrangement joins TRBV5-1 to TRBJ1-1; D may be TRBD1 (6 bases). Germline V gene lookup returns CDR1 SGHRS and CDR2 YFSETQ. Trimming removed 0 bases from V and 10 bases from J, with 10 bases in between. This CDR3 region has 12 residues. The CDR3 region has the DNA TGCGCCAGCAGCTTGGAGGGGGGTAGAGCTTTCTTT. This encodes CASSLEGGRAFF.

This clone was counted between two and nine times. The chain uses TRBV6-5 and TRBJ2-7, with 7 bases aligning to TRBD1. The length of the CDR3 is 15 residues. Trimming took 6 bases from V and 3 from J; bases not matched to a gene: 11. The germline V gene has CDR1 MNHEY and CDR2 SVGAGI. CDR3 amino acids: CASRTDATGNYEQYF. CDR3 DNA: TGTGCCAGCAGGACCGACGCGACAGGGAACTACGAGCAGTACTTC.

The V gene is TRBV4-3, the J gene TRBJ1-2; D ambiguous. V lost 0 bases, J lost 1 base, and 12 bases lay in between. The CDR3 runs 16 residues. Germline V gene data show CDR1 as LGHNA and CDR2 as YSLEER. CDR3 DNA: TGCGCCAGCAGCCAAGATGGTGGAGGGATTAACTATGGCTACACCTTC. It translates to CASSQDGGGINYGYTF.

The chain combines TRBV7-9 with TRBJ2-7; TRBD1 aligns across 8 bases. This CDR3 is built from 14 residues. Germline assignment: CDR1 SEHNR and CDR2 FQNEAQ (reference sequence). Germline trimming cut 5 bases from V and 3 bases from J; bases unmatched to any gene: 6. Here the CDR3 reads CASSDATGVYEQYF. Here the CDR3 DNA reads TGTGCCAGCAGCGACGCGACAGGGGTCTACGAGCAGTACTTC. Combining the CDR3 with reference TRBV7-9 and TRBJ2-7 gives the whole variable domain DTGVSQNPRHKITKRGQNVTFRCDPISEHNRLYWYRQTLGQGPEFLTYFQNEAQLEKSRLLSDRFSAERPKGSFSTLEIQRTEQGDSAMYLCASSDATGVYEQYFGPGTRLTVT.

This clone was detected once. This chain uses TRBV6-5 with TRBJ2-7; D gene ambiguous. CDR1 is MNHEY and CDR2 is SVGAGI in the germline V gene. The V gene lost 6 bases and the J gene lost 2 bases, with 17 bases spanning the gap. The CDR3 runs 15 residues. The CDR3 nucleotides read TGTGCCAGCAGCGACTCTAGGACCGGGCCCTACGAGCAGTACTTC. Its translation is CASSDSRTGPYEQYF.

The CDR3 loop is CATRGGPTYEQYF. The CDR3 DNA reads as TGTGCCACCCGCGGGGGCCCCACCTACGAGCAGTACTTC. J is TRBJ2-7 and V is TRBV27; D is possibly TRBD2 (7 bases). There are 13 residues in the CDR3. With 10 bases removed from V and 2 bases from J, the gap between germline ends came to 15 bases. Germline-derived CDR1 and CDR2 are MNHEY and SMNVEV (reference sequence).

The rearrangement joins TRBV7-9 to TRBJ1-1; no definite D call. Germline assignment: CDR1 SEHNR and CDR2 FQNEAQ (reference sequence). The V end was cut by 4 bases, the J end by 1 base, with 13 bases between. The CDR3 has 15 residues. In DNA, the CDR3 is TGTGCCAGCAGCTCACGGGCCCGTCCGAACACTGAAGCTTTCTTT. It specifies CASSSRARPNTEAFF.